This T cell receptor (beta chain) was sequenced during a study of early T cells in non-severe SARS-CoV-2 infection. Study as a whole: Sequencing used unsorted whole-blood bulk RNA, so chains lack pairing.

Individual cDNA molecules each received unique molecular identifiers attached to them. TCRdb ran MiXCR on the 5' RACE reads and lists one entry per CDR3 protein. The sample has over 85,000 distinct CDR3 sequences; about an eighth are singletons. This clonotype was seen many times. Antigen specificity is unknown. Points from the study as a whole: Database matching using VDJdb favored anti-spike CD8 responses, with private and CD4 specificities left missing.

Trimming cost V 5 bases and J 1 base, with 20 bases left between them. This CDR3 is built from 17 residues. The germline V gene has CDR1 MDHEN and CDR2 SYDVKM. The source of this sequence is an adult who was a healthcare worker with PCR-confirmed SARS-CoV-2 infection or an uninfected control (not recorded which). The chain combines TRBV28 with TRBJ1-2; D is perhaps TRBD1 (5 bases). Sequencing was done on a sample of whole blood. Written as DNA, the CDR3 is TGTGCCAGCAGTCCCTATTCGGCGACGACAGATAACTATGGCTACACCTTC. It translates to CASSPYSATTDNYGYTF.